This entry lists 4 T cell receptor beta chains sequenced from one sample in a study of blood T cell repertoires in COVID-19. Only in-frame clones appear in the TCRdb table, and some are missing; sequencing was by immunoSEQ multiplex PCR. The sample has roughly 150,000 clones; approximately 90% are singletons. Sequenced sample: peripheral blood. The source of these receptors is a man between 18 and 35 years old with COVID-19, enrolled during active disease.

This clone has just one count. DNA of the CDR3: TGTGCCTGGAGTGCCTGGGAGAATGAGCAGTTCTTC. Residues: CAWSAWENEQFF. This chain uses TRBV30 with TRBJ2-1; D is perhaps TRBD2 (5 bases). The CDR3 is 12 amino acids. V was pared by 1 base and J by 7 bases, with 8 bases between. Germline CDR1 is GTSNPN and CDR2 is SVGIG (reference sequence). The full variable domain, with the rest looked up from reference TRBV30 and TRBJ2-1, is SQTIHQWPATLVQPVGSPLSLECTVEGTSNPNLYWYRQAAGRGLQLLFYSVGIGQISSEVPQNLSASRPQDRQFILSSKKLLLSDSGFYLCAWSAWENEQFFGPGTRLTVL.

The chain is built from TRBV7-2 and TRBJ2-1; 11 bases are shared with TRBD2. The V gene end was trimmed by 3 bases and the J gene end by 3 bases; junction bases not matched to a gene: 1. CDR1 is SGHTA and CDR2 is FQGNSA in the germline V gene. This CDR3 spans 15 amino acids. CDR3 protein: CASSFTSGGYNEQFF. The CDR3 DNA follows: TGTGCCAGCAGCTTTACTAGCGGGGGCTACAATGAGCAGTTCTTC.

This clone came up once. The chain is built from TRBV9 and TRBJ2-3, with 7 positions matching TRBD2. The J segment lost 0 bases and the V segment lost 0 bases, leaving 4 bases of the junction unmatched. This CDR3 is built from 16 residues. Germline V lookup: CDR1 SGDLS, CDR2 YYNGEE. The CDR3 DNA sequence: TGTGCCAGCAGCGTAGGGGTTAGCGGGAGCACAGATACGCAGTATTTT. It specifies CASSVGVSGSTDTQYF.

As DNA, the CDR3 is TGTGCCAGCAGTGCCCCCCAGACAGGAGATCTGAGCTACACCTTC. Its translation: CASSAPQTGDLSYTF. The V gene is TRBV6-2 or TRBV6-3, the J gene TRBJ1-2, with D perhaps matching TRBD1 (6 bases). The CDR3 is 15 amino acids. The germline V gene encodes CDR1 MNHEY and CDR2 SVGEGT. With 5 bases removed from V and 9 bases from J, the gap between germline ends came to 22 bases.